Sequencing of this T cell receptor (beta chain) was carried out in a study of multiple sclerosis patients with progressive multifocal leukoencephalopathy. General observations from the study: PML-onset expanded TRB clones were detectable before and during natalizumab therapy.

This was a survey-level run. Generated by immunoSEQ multiplex PCR, the TCRdb table keeps only in-frame clones and is missing some. Among about 30,000 clones, 87% were seen once, and the ten largest hold about 3.2%. For this clone: The antigen remains unidentified.

CDR1 LNHDA and CDR2 SQIVND come from the germline V gene (reference sequence). The CDR3 is 16 amino acids. J lost 2 bases, V lost 7 bases, and 13 bases had no gene match. Regarding time point: time of PML onset. Between roughly 16 and 60 months of natalizumab therapy passed before PML developed in these natalizumab-treated patients. T3 blood samples were collected at the time of PML onset. This chain joins TRBV19 and TRBJ2-7; TRBD2 agrees at 8 bases. The TCR was taken from a human donor with progressive multifocal leukoencephalopathy. Sequenced here: PBMCs, sampled from a patient treated with natalizumab. The CDR3 reads CASTPGGGRGPYEQYF. CDR3 DNA sequence: TGTGCCAGTACCCCCGGGGGGGGGCGAGGCCCCTACGAGCAGTACTTC.